Described below is a single T cell receptor (beta chain) sequence and its context. Its antigen is still unknown. Some clones are missing from TCRdb's copy, which holds only in-frame ones; the method was immunoSEQ multiplex PCR. Of roughly 190,000 clones in the sample, more than 80% were seen once. The sample comes from a study of T cell responses to AZD1222 COVID-19 vaccine. Study-level results: Nearly half of spike-specific TCRs reportedly go after variant regions that carry no mutations. The donor cohort was predominantly white British with a female majority, and clonal diversity may have been underestimated.

Looked up from germline, CDR1 is SQVTM and CDR2 is ANQGSEA. The V and J ends lost 4 bases and 6 bases, in that order; junction bases with no gene match: 11. The CDR3 loop spans 14 amino acids. Material: peripheral blood, obtained on day 0 of AZD1222 vaccination. This rearrangement joins TRBV29-1 to TRBJ2-7; 8 bases align to TRBD1. The sequence came from an adult in good health. The CDR3 sequence is CSVVRQGASFEQYF. The CDR3 region has the DNA TGCAGCGTTGTTCGGCAGGGGGCGTCTTTCGAGCAGTACTTC.